A single sample is the source of the 5 T cell receptor beta chains below, sequenced in a study of cytomegalovirus exposure and HLA in healthy donors. Use of 60 Vbeta and 13 Jbeta primers characterized the PCR. The assay was immunoSEQ multiplex PCR, and TCRdb's table has in-frame clones only and misses some. The table includes 170,000 or so clones, 84% detected once. The sequencing input was PBMCs. The receptor source for this set is a man aged 45-65 years in good health and CMV-seropositive.

J is TRBJ2-5 and V is TRBV6-5, with D unclear. The CDR3 spans 12 residues. Germline V gives CDR1 MNHEY, CDR2 SVGAGI. Trimming took off 11 bases at V and 6 bases at J, with 16 bases between the two ends. As DNA, the CDR3 is TGTGCCCGAGCGTGTGGCACGCAGACCCAGTACTTC. Encoded protein: CARACGTQTQYF.

This sequence joins TRBV15 and TRBJ2-4; D may be TRBD2 (5 bases). CDR1 and CDR2 (germline): LNHNV, YYDKDF (reference sequence). This CDR3 region has 17 residues. Trimming shortened V by 1 base and J by 11 bases, and 24 bases separated the two germline ends. For the CDR3, the DNA is TGTGCCACCAGCAGAGTCGGCACCACAGCCGTCATGAGGGTTCAGTACTTC. Protein: CATSRVGTTAVMRVQYF.

The gene calls are TRBV2 and TRBJ2-5, with D tentatively TRBD2 (7 bases). Deletions cut 6 bases from V and 5 bases from J, with 16 bases between. CDR1 and CDR2 from the germline V gene are SNHLY and FYNNEI. The CDR3 has 14 amino acids. This CDR3 is CASSLTPGGETQYF. CDR3 DNA sequence: TGTGCCAGCAGCCTTACCCCGGGGGGCGAGACCCAGTACTTC.

This sequence joins TRBV5-5 and TRBJ2-2; TRBD2 matches at 11 bases. Germline lookup yields CDR1 SGHKS and CDR2 YYEKEE (reference sequence). CDR3 size: 17 residues. The J segment lost 2 bases and the V segment lost 4 bases, leaving 7 bases of the junction unmatched. The CDR3 protein is CASSPRTSGLNTGELFF. As DNA, the CDR3 is TGTGCCAGCAGCCCGAGGACTAGCGGGCTCAACACCGGGGAGCTGTTTTTT. Complete variable domain (other parts from reference TRBV5-5 and TRBJ2-2): DAGVTQSPTHLIKTRGQQVTLRCSPISGHKSVSWYQQVLGQGPQFIFQYYEKEERGRGNFPDRFSARQFPNYSSELNVNALLLGDSALYLCASSPRTSGLNTGELFFGEGSRLTVL.

This clone is a singleton in its sample. This chain joins TRBV7-3 and TRBJ2-2; TRBD1 matches 9 bases. CDR1 and CDR2 from the germline V gene are SGHTA and FQGTGA. The CDR3 runs 16 residues. Germline trimming cut 4 bases from V and 4 bases from J; bases unmatched to any gene: 7. The CDR3 loop reads CASSSSGDRVTGELFF. Written as DNA, the CDR3 is TGTGCCAGCAGCTCCTCCGGGGACAGGGTCACCGGGGAGCTGTTTTTT.